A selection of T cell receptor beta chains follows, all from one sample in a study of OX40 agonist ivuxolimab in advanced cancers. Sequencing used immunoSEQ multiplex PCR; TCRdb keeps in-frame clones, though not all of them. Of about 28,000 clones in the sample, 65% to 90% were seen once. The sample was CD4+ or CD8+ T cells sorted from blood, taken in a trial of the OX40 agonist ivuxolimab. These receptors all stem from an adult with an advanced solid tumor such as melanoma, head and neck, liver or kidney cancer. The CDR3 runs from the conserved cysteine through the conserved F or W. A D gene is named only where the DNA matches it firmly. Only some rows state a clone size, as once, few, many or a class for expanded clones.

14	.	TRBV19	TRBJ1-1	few	TGTGCCAGTAGACCCCTAAGTTTGAACACTGAAGCTTTCTTT	CASRPLSLNTEAFF
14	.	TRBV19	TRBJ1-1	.	TGTGCCAGTAGTATAGATTACGGGAACACTGAAGCTTTCTTT	CASSIDYGNTEAFF
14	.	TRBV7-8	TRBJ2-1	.	TGTGCCAGCAGCTTGGCAGGGTCCTACAATGAGCAGTTCTTC	CASSLAGSYNEQFF
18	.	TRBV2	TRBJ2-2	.	TGTGCCAACAGTGAAGAGGTGGCGGTAGCGGACTCCACCGGGGAGCTGTTTTTT	CANSEEVAVADSTGELFF
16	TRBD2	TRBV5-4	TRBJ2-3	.	TGTGCCAGCAGCTTCTCTAGCGGGGGCATTTCAGATACGCAGTATTTT	CASSFSSGGISDTQYF
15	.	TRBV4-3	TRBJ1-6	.	TGCGCCAGCGGCCAAGTCGGCGGCGAATACGGACCCCTCCACTTT	CASGQVGGEYGPLHF
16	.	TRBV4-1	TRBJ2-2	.	TGCGCCAGCAGCGCCAGGGGGGTCCCGAACACCGGGGAGCTGTTTTTT	CASSARGVPNTGELFF
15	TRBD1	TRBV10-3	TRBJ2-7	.	TGTGCCATCAGTGAGTCGTGGACAGGGACCTACGAGCAGTACTTC	CAISESWTGTYEQYF
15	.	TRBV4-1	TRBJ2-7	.	TGCGCCAGCGGAATTATGGACGGAGAATACTACGAGCAGTACTTC	CASGIMDGEYYEQYF
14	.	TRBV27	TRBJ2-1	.	TGTGCCAGCAGTCCCGGGACACGGTACAATGAGCAGTTCTTC	CASSPGTRYNEQFF
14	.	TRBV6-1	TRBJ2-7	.	TGTGCCAGCAGTGACGGGACGTTTGCCTACGAGCAGTACTTC	CASSDGTFAYEQYF
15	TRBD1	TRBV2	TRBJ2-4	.	TGTGCCAGCAAGAGGGGGCCCCTAGCCAAAAACATTCAGTACTTC	CASKRGPLAKNIQYF
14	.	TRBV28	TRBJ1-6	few	TGTGCCAGCAGCCGACGGCAAGGTAATTCACCCCTCCACTTT	CASSRRQGNSPLHF
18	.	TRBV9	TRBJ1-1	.	TGTGCCAGCAGCGTAGGTGGGGCCCCCCGTGGGGAGAACACTGAAGCTTTCTTT	CASSVGGAPRGENTEAFF
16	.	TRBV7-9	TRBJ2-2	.	TGTGCCAGCAGCTTAGTAGCTGTGCGGGGGCCCGGGGAGCTGTTTTTT	CASSLVAVRGPGELFF
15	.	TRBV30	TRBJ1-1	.	TGTGCCTGGAGTCCTCAACAGGGAATCCGAACTGAAGCTTTCTTT	CAWSPQQGIRTEAFF
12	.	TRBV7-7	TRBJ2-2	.	TGTGCCAGCAGCGACGCGGTCGGGGAGCTGTTTTTT	CASSDAVGELFF
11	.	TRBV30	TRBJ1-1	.	TGTGCCTGGAGCTATAAGGGTGAAGCTTTCTTT	CAWSYKGEAFF
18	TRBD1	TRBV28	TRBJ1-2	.	TGTGCCAGCAGCGCGGCGGGGACAGGGGAGATGAGGAACTATGGCTACACCTTC	CASSAAGTGEMRNYGYTF
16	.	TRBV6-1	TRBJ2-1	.	TGTGCCAGCAGTGAAATCCGGCCGCCTACCTACAATGAGCAGTTCTTC	CASSEIRPPTYNEQFF
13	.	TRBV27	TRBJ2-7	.	TGTGCCAGCAGTCGAGGACTCGTCTACGAGCAGTACTTC	CASSRGLVYEQYF
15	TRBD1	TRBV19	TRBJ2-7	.	TGTGCCAGTAGTAGGGGGACAGGGCCCTCCTACGAGCAGTACTTC	CASSRGTGPSYEQYF
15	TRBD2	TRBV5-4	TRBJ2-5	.	TGTGCCAGCAGCTTTCTACTAGCGGGGGAGGAGACCCAGTACTTC	CASSFLLAGEETQYF
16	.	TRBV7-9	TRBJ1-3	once	TGTGCCAGCAGCTTGCCCTCCTTGGGCTCTGGAAACACCATATATTTT	CASSLPSLGSGNTIYF
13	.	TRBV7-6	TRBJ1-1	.	TGTGCCGGCCGGGTTGGGGGCGACACTGAAGCTTTCTTT	CAGRVGGDTEAFF
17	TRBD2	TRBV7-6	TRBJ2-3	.	TGTGCCAGCAGCTTAAGCCTAGCGGGGGGTTACACAGATACGCAGTATTTT	CASSLSLAGGYTDTQYF
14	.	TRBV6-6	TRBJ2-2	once	TGTGCCAGCAGCGACAGGACAAACACCGGGGAGCTGTTTTTT	CASSDRTNTGELFF
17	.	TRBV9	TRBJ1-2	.	TGTGCCAGCAGCCATGAGGGTTGGACGTCGGGGCGTGGGGGCTACACCTTC	CASSHEGWTSGRGGYTF
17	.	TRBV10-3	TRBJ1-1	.	TGTGCCATCAGTGACCCCCGCAAGGGGATTTTGAACACTGAAGCTTTCTTT	CAISDPRKGILNTEAFF
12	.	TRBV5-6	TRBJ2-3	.	TGTGCCAGCAGCTTGGCGATAGATACGCAGTATTTT	CASSLAIDTQYF
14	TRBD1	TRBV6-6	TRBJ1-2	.	TGTGCCAGCAGTCCCTTGACAGGGTCCTATGGCTACACCTTC	CASSPLTGSYGYTF
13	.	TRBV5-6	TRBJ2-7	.	TGTGCCAGCAGCTGGGACACCACCTACGAGCAGTACTTC	CASSWDTTYEQYF
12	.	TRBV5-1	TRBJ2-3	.	TGCGCCAGCAGTTTCGAAGGAGATACGCAGTATTTT	CASSFEGDTQYF
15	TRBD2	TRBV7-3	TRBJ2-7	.	TGTGCCAGCAGCACCCTAGCGGGGGCCGCCTACGAGCAGTACTTC	CASSTLAGAAYEQYF
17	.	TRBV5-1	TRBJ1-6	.	TGCGCCAGCTCGATGGGGGGCAGAGAGAGAAATAATTCACCCCTCCACTTT	CASSMGGRERNNSPLHF
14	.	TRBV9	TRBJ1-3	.	TGTGCCAGCAGGAACAGGGAAGATGGAAACACCATATATTTT	CASRNREDGNTIYF
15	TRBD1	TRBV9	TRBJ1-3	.	TGTGCCAGCAGCTCGGAGGGACAGGGCGGAAACACCATATATTTT	CASSSEGQGGNTIYF
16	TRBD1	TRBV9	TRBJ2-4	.	TGTGCCAGCAGCGTGGGGACAGGGCTGGCCAAAAACATTCAGTACTTC	CASSVGTGLAKNIQYF
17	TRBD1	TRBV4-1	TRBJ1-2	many	TGCGCCAGCAGCCAACGGGTCGAAACAGGGGGCTTCTATGGCTACACCTTC	CASSQRVETGGFYGYTF
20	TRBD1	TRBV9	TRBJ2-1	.	TGTGCCAGCAGCGTAGAGGGGGATGCAGGGGACCCAGGGGGACACAATGAGCAGTTCTTC	CASSVEGDAGDPGGHNEQFF